The rows below give T cell receptor beta chains drawn from one sample of a study of blood T cell repertoires in COVID-19. Data came from immunoSEQ multiplex PCR; TCRdb stores just in-frame clones and leaves some out. Of fewer than 500,000 clones listed, approximately 89% are singletons. Input material: PBMCs or T cells enriched from blood (not recorded which). Every receptor here comes from a man under 40 who had recovered from COVID-19. The CDR3 runs from the conserved cysteine through the conserved F or W. Each record gives: D gene, J gene, V gene, clone size, CDR3 protein, CDR3 DNA. D genes are given only for firm matches. Clone size is not always given. Where it is, it says once, few, many or a class for expanded clones.

-	TRBJ1-1	TRBV7-9	-	CASILSGDTEAFF	TGTGCCAGCATCTTAAGCGGGGACACTGAAGCTTTCTTT
TRBD2	TRBJ2-5	TRBV4-2	-	CASSQLATSGDPYQETQYF	TGTGCCAGCAGCCAACTAGCGACTAGCGGGGACCCGTACCAAGAGACCCAGTACTTC
-	TRBJ1-1	TRBV7-3	few	CASSFQGFDTEAFF	TGTGCCAGCAGCTTTCAGGGATTTGACACTGAAGCTTTCTTT
-	TRBJ2-2	TRBV5-1	-	CASSLGGTSMDTGELFF	TGCGCCAGCAGCTTGGGAGGTACGTCGATGGACACCGGGGAGCTGTTTTTT
-	TRBJ1-5	TRBV18	-	CASSPGEGTQPQHF	TGTGCCAGCTCGCCGGGAGAAGGGACGCAGCCCCAGCATTTT
TRBD2	TRBJ2-3	TRBV7-6	many	CASRSKGLAGGGTQYF	TGTGCCAGCAGATCTAAAGGACTAGCGGGGGGCGGTACGCAGTATTTT
TRBD2	TRBJ2-5	TRBV19	-	CASSLMRLAVGETQYF	TGTGCCAGTAGTCTTATGCGACTAGCAGTAGGAGAGACCCAGTACTTC
-	TRBJ1-2	TRBV2	once	CASIDSPYGYTF	TGTGCCAGCATTGACAGTCCTTATGGCTACACCTTC
-	TRBJ1-6	TRBV19	-	CASSFLGSPLHF	TGTGCCAGTAGTTTCCTAGGTTCACCCCTCCACTTT
-	TRBJ1-2	TRBV4-1	-	CASSQGPGGSNYGYTF	TGCGCCAGCAGCCAAGGTCCCGGGGGATCTAACTATGGCTACACCTTC
-	TRBJ2-7	TRBV30	-	CAWNRGGSYEQYF	TGTGCCTGGAACCGGGGTGGCTCCTACGAGCAGTACTTC
TRBD1	TRBJ1-1	TRBV7-2	-	CASRPGQGSTEAFF	TGTGCCAGCAGACCCGGACAGGGGAGCACTGAAGCTTTCTTT
-	TRBJ1-1	TRBV5-1	-	CASSKEDFDTEAFF	TGCGCCAGCAGCAAAGAGGATTTCGACACTGAAGCTTTCTTT
TRBD1	TRBJ1-5	TRBV30	once	CAWGTGEGQPQHF	TGTGCCTGGGGGACAGGGGAGGGACAGCCCCAGCATTTT
TRBD1	TRBJ2-7	TRBV19	-	CASGQGIFYEQYF	TGTGCCAGTGGACAGGGGATCTTCTACGAGCAGTACTTC
TRBD1	TRBJ2-2	TRBV5-1	-	CASGQKIQGFGELFF	TGCGCCAGCGGTCAGAAAATACAGGGGTTCGGGGAGCTGTTTTTT
TRBD1	TRBJ1-1	TRBV7-8	-	CASSFSAGGSGRNTEAFF	TGTGCCAGCAGCTTCTCAGCAGGGGGGAGTGGTCGGAACACTGAAGCTTTCTTT
-	TRBJ2-7	TRBV18	-	CASSPSTSYEQYF	TGTGCCAGCTCACCAAGTACGAGCTACGAGCAGTACTTC
-	TRBJ1-1	TRBV4-1	-	CASSQEGQGRTEAFF	TGCGCCAGCAGCCAAGAGGGGCAGGGAAGAACTGAAGCTTTCTTT